The 15 T cell receptor beta chains in this list originate from one sample, sequenced in a study of T cell changes during pregnancy in multiple sclerosis. Profiled with immunoSEQ multiplex PCR; TCRdb holds only in-frame clones, not every one. Here the sample spans some 75,000 clones, nearly 95% being singletons. The sequenced sample was peripheral blood, obtained in the second trimester of pregnancy. These receptors originate from a female donor with multiple sclerosis, enrolled in a pregnancy study.

CDR3 sequence reads: CASSPGWEWSTGELFF. The DNA for the CDR3 is TGTGCCAGCAGCCCCGGCTGGGAGTGGAGCACCGGGGAGCTGTTTTTT. The rearrangement links TRBV7-9 to TRBJ2-2; tentative D call: TRBD2 (5 bases). CDR1 and CDR2 from the germline V gene are SEHNR and FQNEAQ (reference sequence). V gave up 5 bases and J gave up 4 bases, with 17 bases separating them. The CDR3 is 16 residues long.

This clone was recorded once. V and J are TRBV27 and TRBJ1-2; the D gene is possibly TRBD1 (6 bases). The CDR3 is 13 amino acids. CDR1 is MNHEY and CDR2 is SMNVEV in the germline V gene (reference sequence). V dropped 6 bases and J dropped 0 bases, with 8 bases sitting between them. The CDR3 loop is CASRDRTNYGYTF. CDR3 nucleotide sequence: TGTGCCAGCAGGGACAGAACTAACTATGGCTACACCTTC.

V is TRBV19 and J is TRBJ2-6; TRBD2 agrees at 14 bases. This CDR3 comprises 17 residues. Per germline, CDR1 LNHDA and CDR2 SQIVND (reference sequence). V gave up 4 bases and J gave up 2 bases; unmatched junction bases: 1. The CDR3 bases are TGTGCCAGTAGTAAGGGACTAGCGGGAGCTGGGGCCAACGTCCTGACTTTC. Residues: CASSKGLAGAGANVLTF.

This clone was seen once. The J gene is TRBJ2-7, the V gene TRBV4-2; the match to TRBD1 covers 10 bases. This CDR3 comprises 16 residues. The germline gives CDR1 LGHNA, CDR2 YNFKEQ. The V gene end was trimmed by 0 bases and the J gene end by 4 bases; junction bases not matched to a gene: 6. The DNA of the CDR3 is TGTGCCAGCAGCCAAGATAGGGGGACAGGGGCATACGAGCAGTACTTC. This translates into CASSQDRGTGAYEQYF.

This chain links TRBV7-8 with TRBJ2-1; 7 nucleotides match TRBD2. V was clipped by 5 bases and J by 5 bases; unmatched bases: 3. There are 13 residues in the CDR3. The germline gives CDR1 SGHVS, CDR2 FQNEAQ. CDR3 DNA sequence: TGTGCCAGCAGCCACGGGGGGAACAATGAGCAGTTCTTC. Translating it yields CASSHGGNNEQFF. The full variable domain, its missing parts supplied by reference TRBV7-8 and TRBJ2-1, is GAGVSQSPRYKVAKRGQDVALRCDPISGHVSLFWYQQALGQGPEFLTYFQNEAQLDKSGLPSDRFFAERPEGSVSTLKIQRTQQEDSAVYLCASSHGGNNEQFFGPGTRLTVL.

The chain is built from TRBV13 and TRBJ2-7, with 9 positions matching TRBD1. V shed 4 bases and J 5 bases; nucleotides not matched to a gene: 9. Per the germline V gene, CDR1 is PRHDT and CDR2 is FYEKMQ (reference sequence). The CDR3 spans 15 residues. CDR3 residues: CASSSRGTGIDEQYF. For the CDR3, the DNA is TGTGCCAGCAGCTCAAGGGGGACAGGGATCGACGAGCAGTACTTC.

The chain combines TRBV5-1 with TRBJ2-3; 11 nucleotides line up with TRBD2. The CDR3 is 18 residues long. Germline loops: CDR1 SGHRS, CDR2 YFSETQ. The ends lost 4 bases at V and 0 bases at J; junction bases unmatched: 10. The CDR3 here is CASSHPLGLAGSTDTQYF. Here the CDR3 DNA reads TGCGCCAGCAGCCACCCGCTCGGACTAGCGGGCAGCACAGATACGCAGTATTTT.

The V call is TRBV13, the J call TRBJ1-2; 9 nucleotides align to TRBD1. The germline V gene has CDR1 PRHDT and CDR2 FYEKMQ (reference sequence). Trimming took 3 bases from V and 8 from J; bases not matched to a gene: 1. The CDR3 has 12 amino acids. The CDR3 loop reads CASSFGTGGYTF. CDR3 nucleotides: TGTGCCAGCAGCTTCGGGACAGGGGGCTACACCTTC.

This chain joins TRBV10-3 and TRBJ2-4; 9 bases are a match to TRBD2. V trimming: 2 bases; J trimming: 7 bases; junction bases outside the gene matches: 6. The CDR3 is 15 amino acids. The germline V gene has CDR1 ENHRY and CDR2 SYGVKD. The DNA for the CDR3 is TGTGCCATCAGTGAGGTAGCGGGAGTATGGAACATTCAGTACTTC. Its translation is CAISEVAGVWNIQYF.

V usage is TRBV27 and J usage is TRBJ1-2, with 8 bases lining up with TRBD1. Looked up from germline, CDR1 is MNHEY and CDR2 is SMNVEV (reference sequence). The CDR3 spans 17 residues. The ends lost 6 bases at V and 5 bases at J; junction bases unmatched: 17. CDR3 in DNA: TGTGCCAGCAGCATCCTACTTCCGACAGGGGCACCATATGGCTACACCTTC. The encoded protein is CASSILLPTGAPYGYTF.

CDR3 DNA sequence: TGTGCCAGCAGCCGAGGGGACAGGGTTTCTCTCGAACAGCAGTACTTC. This translates into CASSRGDRVSLEQQYF. V gene TRBV11-2 combines with J gene TRBJ2-7, with TRBD1 matching over 9 bases. The CDR3 length is 16 residues. Germline loops: CDR1 SGHAT, CDR2 FQNNGV. V was clipped by 5 bases and J by 8 bases; unmatched bases: 16.

The CDR3 nucleotides read TGTGCCAGCAGTCGGGACAGGGGGCTCGAAAAACTGTTTTTT. This sequence encodes CASSRDRGLEKLFF. V is TRBV6-1 and J is TRBJ1-4, with TRBD1 matching 12 bases. V was pared by 5 bases and J by 8 bases, with 3 bases of the junction left unmatched. The CDR3 has 14 amino acids. Germline V gives CDR1 MNHNS, CDR2 SASEGT.

V usage is TRBV5-1 and J usage is TRBJ1-4; D possibly corresponds to TRBD1 (5 bases). The CDR3 contains 17 residues. In germline, CDR1 is SGHRS, CDR2 YFSETQ. V dropped 4 bases and J dropped 5 bases, with 21 bases sitting between them. CDR3 residues: CASSRGPEGYRNEKLFF. For the CDR3, the DNA is TGCGCCAGCAGCCGGGGCCCGGAGGGGTATCGAAATGAAAAACTGTTTTTT.

The chain couples TRBV6-1 to TRBJ2-1, with TRBD2 matching over 12 bases. Germline V gene data show CDR1 as MNHNS and CDR2 as SASEGT. The V and J ends lost 3 bases and 3 bases, in that order; junction bases with no gene match: 3. The CDR3 sequence is 16 residues long. CDR3 bases: TGTGCCAGCAGTGAGACTAGCGGGAGATTCTACAATGAGCAGTTCTTC. Translation: CASSETSGRFYNEQFF.

The chain links TRBV7-3 to TRBJ2-3; possibly TRBD2 for D (6 bases). Germline CDR1 and CDR2: SGHTA and FQGTGA. This CDR3 has 16 amino acids. V dropped 1 base and J dropped 7 bases, with 18 bases sitting between them. The DNA of the CDR3 is TGTGCCAGCAGCTTAATGACCTGGGGACTCAACAATACGCAGTATTTT. This sequence encodes CASSLMTWGLNNTQYF.